This entry features one TCR beta chain sequence. V gave up 3 bases and J gave up 1 base, with 18 bases separating them. The CDR3 has 17 amino acids. Germline CDR1 and CDR2: SGHNT and YYREEE (reference sequence). Sequenced by immunoSEQ multiplex PCR; TCRdb stores in-frame clones only, minus some. The sample lists approximately 2.4 million clones, approximately 96% seen once, with 0.1% to 0.15% in the top ten. These data come from a study of shared clonotypes between healthy human individuals. This chain connects TRBV5-4 to TRBJ2-3; D might be TRBD2 (7 bases). Sequencing used naive CD4+ T cells sorted from blood. Stated subset: CD45RA+ positively selected. The TCR originated in a man between 18 and 35 years old in good health. The CDR3: CASSSKVGGGGTDTQYF. CDR3 nucleotide sequence: TGTGCCAGCAGCTCCAAAGTAGGGGGGGGTGGCACAGATACGCAGTATTTT.